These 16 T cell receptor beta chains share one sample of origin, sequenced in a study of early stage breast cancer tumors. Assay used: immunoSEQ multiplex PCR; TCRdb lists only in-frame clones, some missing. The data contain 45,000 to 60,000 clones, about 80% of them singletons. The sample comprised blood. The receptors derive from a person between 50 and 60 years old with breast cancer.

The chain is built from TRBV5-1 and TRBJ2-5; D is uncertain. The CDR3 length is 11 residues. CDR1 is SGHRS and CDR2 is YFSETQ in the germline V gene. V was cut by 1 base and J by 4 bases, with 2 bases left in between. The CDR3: CASSLTETQYF. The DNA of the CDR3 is TGCGCCAGCAGCTTGACAGAGACCCAGTACTTC.

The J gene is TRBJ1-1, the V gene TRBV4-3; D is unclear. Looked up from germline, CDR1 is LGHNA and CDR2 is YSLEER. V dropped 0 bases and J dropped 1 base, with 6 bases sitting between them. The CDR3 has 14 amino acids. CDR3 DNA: TGCGCCAGCAGCCAAGATGGGCGGAACACTGAAGCTTTCTTT. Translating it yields CASSQDGRNTEAFF.

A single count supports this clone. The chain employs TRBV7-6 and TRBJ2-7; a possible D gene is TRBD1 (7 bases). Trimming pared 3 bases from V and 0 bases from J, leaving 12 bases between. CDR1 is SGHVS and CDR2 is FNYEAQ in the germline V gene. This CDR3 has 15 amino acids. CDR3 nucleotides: TGTGCCAGCAGCTTCGGAGGGGGCGCCTCCTACGAGCAGTACTTC. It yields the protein CASSFGGGASYEQYF.

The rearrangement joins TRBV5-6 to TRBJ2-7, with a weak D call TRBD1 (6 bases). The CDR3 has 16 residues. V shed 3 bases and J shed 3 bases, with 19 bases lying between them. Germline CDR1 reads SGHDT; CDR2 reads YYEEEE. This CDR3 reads CASSYLLQGAGYEQYF. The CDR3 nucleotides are TGTGCCAGCAGCTACCTACTACAGGGTGCGGGCTACGAGCAGTACTTC.

In nucleotides, the CDR3 is TGTGCCAGCAGCAGCCGACAGGGGGGTACAGATACGCAGTATTTT. It codes for CASSSRQGGTDTQYF. V and J are TRBV5-8 and TRBJ2-3, with 9 bases aligning to TRBD1. The V segment lost 4 bases and the J segment 3 bases; nucleotides outside the gene matches: 6. The length of the CDR3 is 15 residues. Germline V CDR1 and CDR2: SGHTS, YDEGEE.

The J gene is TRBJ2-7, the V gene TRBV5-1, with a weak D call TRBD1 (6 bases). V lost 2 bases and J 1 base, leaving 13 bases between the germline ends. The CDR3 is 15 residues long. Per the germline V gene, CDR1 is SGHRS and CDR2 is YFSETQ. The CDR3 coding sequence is TGCGCCAGCAGCTTTTCATTGACAGGTTCCTACGAGCAGTACTTC. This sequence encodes CASSFSLTGSYEQYF.

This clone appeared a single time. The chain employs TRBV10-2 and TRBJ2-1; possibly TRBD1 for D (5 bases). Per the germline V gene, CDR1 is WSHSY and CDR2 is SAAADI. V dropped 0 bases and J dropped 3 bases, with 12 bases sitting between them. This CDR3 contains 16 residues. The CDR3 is CASSESTRENYNEQFF. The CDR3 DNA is TGCGCCAGCAGTGAGTCGACCAGGGAAAACTACAATGAGCAGTTCTTC.

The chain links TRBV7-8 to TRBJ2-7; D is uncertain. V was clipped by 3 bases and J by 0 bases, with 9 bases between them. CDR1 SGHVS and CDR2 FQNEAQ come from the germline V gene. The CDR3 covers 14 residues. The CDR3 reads CASSFGRDSYEQYF. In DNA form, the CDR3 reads TGTGCCAGCAGCTTTGGGCGTGACTCCTACGAGCAGTACTTC.

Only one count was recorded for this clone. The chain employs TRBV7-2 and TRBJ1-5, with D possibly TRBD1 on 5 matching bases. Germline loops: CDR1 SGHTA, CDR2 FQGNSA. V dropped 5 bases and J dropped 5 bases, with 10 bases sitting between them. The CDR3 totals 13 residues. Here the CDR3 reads CASSPQTDQPQHF. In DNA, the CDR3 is TGTGCCAGCAGCCCCCAGACAGATCAGCCCCAGCATTTT.

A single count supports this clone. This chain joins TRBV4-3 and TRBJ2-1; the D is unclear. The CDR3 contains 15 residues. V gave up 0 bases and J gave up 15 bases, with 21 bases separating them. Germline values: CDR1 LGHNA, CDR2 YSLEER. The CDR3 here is CASSQDLGAGSPLFF. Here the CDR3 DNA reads TGCGCCAGCAGCCAAGACCTAGGCGCCGGGTCTCCGTTGTTCTTC.

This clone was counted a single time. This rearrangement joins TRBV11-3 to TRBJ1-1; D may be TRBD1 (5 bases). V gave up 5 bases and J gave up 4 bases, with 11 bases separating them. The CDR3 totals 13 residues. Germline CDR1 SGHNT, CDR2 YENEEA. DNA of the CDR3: TGTGCCAGCAGCCCAGGGTTTGGCACTGAAGCTTTCTTT. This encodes CASSPGFGTEAFF.

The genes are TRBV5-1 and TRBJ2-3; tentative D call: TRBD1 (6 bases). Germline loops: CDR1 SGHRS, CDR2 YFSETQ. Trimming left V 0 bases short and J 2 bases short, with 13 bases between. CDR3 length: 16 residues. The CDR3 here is CASSLARPGDTDTQYF. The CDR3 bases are TGCGCCAGCAGCTTGGCTCGGCCAGGGGACACAGATACGCAGTATTTT.

The CDR3 region has the DNA TGCGCCAGCAGCTTGGGAAGGGACAGGGTAAACTATGGCTACACCTTC. Translating it yields CASSLGRDRVNYGYTF. The chain couples TRBV5-1 to TRBJ1-2; 9 bases fit TRBD1. CDR3 size: 16 residues. V was clipped by 0 bases and J by 2 bases; unmatched bases: 5. In germline, CDR1 is SGHRS, CDR2 YFSETQ.

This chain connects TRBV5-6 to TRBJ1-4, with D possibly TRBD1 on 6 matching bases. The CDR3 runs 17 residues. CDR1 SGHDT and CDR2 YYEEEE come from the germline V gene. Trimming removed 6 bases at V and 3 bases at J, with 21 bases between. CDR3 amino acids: CASTKFGGGSPNEKLFF. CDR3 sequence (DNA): TGTGCCAGCACTAAATTTGGGGGCGGGAGCCCTAATGAAAAACTGTTTTTT.

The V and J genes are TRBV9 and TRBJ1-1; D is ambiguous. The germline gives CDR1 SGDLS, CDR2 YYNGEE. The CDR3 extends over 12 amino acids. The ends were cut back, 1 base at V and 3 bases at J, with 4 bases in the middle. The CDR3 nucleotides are TGTGCCAGCAGCGTAAGGGACACTGAAGCTTTCTTT. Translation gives CASSVRDTEAFF. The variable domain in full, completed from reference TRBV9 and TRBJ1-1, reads DSGVTQTPKHLITATGQRVTLRCSPRSGDLSVYWYQQSLDQGLQFLIQYYNGEERAKGNILERFSAQQFPDLHSELNLSSLELGDSALYFCASSVRDTEAFFGQGTRLTVV.

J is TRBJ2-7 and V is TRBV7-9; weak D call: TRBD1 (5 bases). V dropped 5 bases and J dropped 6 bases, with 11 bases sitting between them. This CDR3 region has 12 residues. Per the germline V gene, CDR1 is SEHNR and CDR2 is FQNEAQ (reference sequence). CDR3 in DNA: TGTGCCAGCAGCGAGGTGGGGCCCGAGCAGTACTTC. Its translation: CASSEVGPEQYF.